The rows below give T cell receptor beta chains drawn from one sample of a study of T cells in Graves' hyperthyroidism and ophthalmopathy. In TCRdb, the multiplex PCR reads were re-called with MiXCR into one record per CDR3 protein. The profile shows 600,000 or so distinct CDR3 sequences, roughly 17% of them singletons. The material sequenced was blood. These receptors came from a woman in her twenties or thirties with Graves' hyperthyroidism. Each CDR3 is given with its conserved first and last residue. D genes are given only for firm matches. Clone size appears in some rows only: once, few, many, or a class for an expanded clone.

d_gene: NA; j_gene: TRBJ2-3; abundance: NA; v_gene: TRBV3-1; len: 15; CDR3aa: CASSPTVAYTDTQYF; CDR3nt: TGTGCCAGCAGCCCTACCGTGGCTTACACAGATACGCAGTATTTT
d_gene: NA; j_gene: TRBJ2-5; abundance: many; v_gene: TRBV25-1; len: 17; CDR3aa: CASSGFPPRGYQETQYF; CDR3nt: TGTGCCAGCAGTGGATTTCCCCCACGGGGGTACCAAGAGACCCAGTACTTC
d_gene: TRBD1; j_gene: TRBJ2-7; abundance: few; v_gene: TRBV30; len: 13; CDR3aa: CAGTPGQSNEQYF; CDR3nt: TGTGCCGGGACGCCGGGACAGAGCAACGAGCAGTACTTC
d_gene: NA; j_gene: TRBJ2-4; abundance: few; v_gene: TRBV6-2/TRBV6-3; len: 15; CDR3aa: CASNRDGIAKNIQYF; CDR3nt: TGTGCCAGCAACCGGGATGGGATAGCCAAAAACATTCAGTACTTC
d_gene: TRBD2; j_gene: TRBJ2-1; abundance: NA; v_gene: TRBV20-1; len: 15; CDR3aa: CSAPQLAVSYNEQFF; CDR3nt: TGCAGTGCTCCCCAACTAGCGGTCTCCTACAATGAGCAGTTCTTC
d_gene: NA; j_gene: TRBJ2-7; abundance: many; v_gene: TRBV6-1; len: 13; CDR3aa: CASSEAFIHEQYF; CDR3nt: TGTGCCAGCAGTGAAGCTTTTATCCACGAGCAGTACTTC
d_gene: TRBD2; j_gene: TRBJ2-2; abundance: NA; v_gene: TRBV6-2/TRBV6-3; len: 16; CDR3aa: CASSYSASGNTGELFF; CDR3nt: TGTGCCAGCAGTTATTCTGCTAGCGGGAACACCGGGGAGCTGTTTTTT
d_gene: NA; j_gene: TRBJ2-2; abundance: few; v_gene: TRBV7-2; len: 13; CDR3aa: CASSWRLTGELFF; CDR3nt: TGTGCCAGCAGCTGGAGGCTGACCGGGGAGCTGTTTTTT
d_gene: NA; j_gene: TRBJ1-2; abundance: many; v_gene: TRBV6-5; len: 17; CDR3aa: CASSYFRTPEADTGYTF; CDR3nt: TGTGCCAGCAGTTACTTCCGGACTCCTGAGGCCGACACTGGCTACACCTTC
d_gene: NA; j_gene: TRBJ1-1; abundance: many; v_gene: TRBV6-1; len: 14; CDR3aa: CASVRSALNTEAFF; CDR3nt: TGTGCCAGCGTTCGGTCAGCTTTGAACACTGAAGCTTTCTTT
d_gene: NA; j_gene: TRBJ1-2; abundance: few; v_gene: TRBV20-1; len: 12; CDR3aa: CSASQTIPRYTF; CDR3nt: TGCAGTGCTAGTCAGACTATTCCACGCTACACCTTC
d_gene: TRBD1; j_gene: TRBJ2-7; abundance: NA; v_gene: TRBV7-8; len: 15; CDR3aa: CASREPGQGNYEQYF; CDR3nt: TGTGCCAGCAGAGAACCGGGACAGGGGAACTACGAGCAGTACTTC
d_gene: TRBD2; j_gene: TRBJ2-5; abundance: NA; v_gene: TRBV18; len: 13; CDR3aa: CASSVTSAETQYF; CDR3nt: TGTGCCAGCTCAGTGACTAGCGCGGAGACCCAGTACTTC
d_gene: NA; j_gene: TRBJ1-1; abundance: NA; v_gene: TRBV28; len: 13; CDR3aa: CASSLGGASEAFF; CDR3nt: TGTGCCAGCAGTTTAGGGGGCGCCTCTGAAGCTTTCTTT
d_gene: TRBD2; j_gene: TRBJ2-1; abundance: NA; v_gene: TRBV28; len: 16; CDR3aa: CASKDLGREGYNGRFF; CDR3nt: TGTGCCAGCAAGGACCTTGGGCGGGAGGGTTACAATGGGCGGTTCTTC
d_gene: TRBD1; j_gene: TRBJ1-5; abundance: many; v_gene: TRBV16; len: 16; CDR3aa: CASSQWLGKDRAPQHF; CDR3nt: TGTGCCAGCAGCCAATGGTTGGGGAAGGACAGGGCGCCCCAGCATTTT
d_gene: TRBD2; j_gene: TRBJ2-1; abundance: few; v_gene: TRBV20-1; len: 17; CDR3aa: CSALSLAGGPRGNEQFF; CDR3nt: TGCAGTGCCCTCAGCCTAGCGGGAGGGCCCCGGGGGAATGAGCAGTTCTTC
d_gene: NA; j_gene: TRBJ1-1; abundance: many; v_gene: TRBV28; len: 14; CDR3aa: CASNYQGPDTEAFF; CDR3nt: TGTGCCAGCAATTATCAGGGTCCGGACACTGAAGCTTTCTTT
d_gene: TRBD2; j_gene: TRBJ2-1; abundance: few; v_gene: TRBV20-1; len: 14; CDR3aa: CSAVKREDGNEQFF; CDR3nt: TGCAGTGCCGTTAAACGGGAGGATGGAAATGAGCAGTTCTTC
d_gene: NA; j_gene: TRBJ2-5; abundance: few; v_gene: TRBV15; len: 15; CDR3aa: CATSSVVGTQETQYF; CDR3nt: TGTGCCACCAGCAGTGTTGTTGGGACCCAAGAGACCCAGTACTTC
d_gene: NA; j_gene: TRBJ2-5; abundance: many; v_gene: TRBV11-2; len: 15; CDR3aa: CASSLESGPWETQYF; CDR3nt: TGTGCCAGCAGCTTAGAGAGCGGCCCATGGGAGACCCAGTACTTC
d_gene: TRBD1; j_gene: TRBJ2-1; abundance: few; v_gene: TRBV6-2/TRBV6-3; len: 20; CDR3aa: CASSYPQGANPQGSYNEQFF; CDR3nt: TGTGCCAGCAGTTACCCCCAGGGGGCGAATCCCCAGGGGTCCTACAATGAGCAGTTCTTC
d_gene: TRBD1; j_gene: TRBJ1-6; abundance: few; v_gene: TRBV11-2; len: 15; CDR3aa: CASSFTGGIESPLHF; CDR3nt: TGTGCCAGCAGCTTTACAGGGGGCATTGAGTCACCCCTCCACTTT
d_gene: TRBD1; j_gene: TRBJ1-1; abundance: many; v_gene: TRBV7-9; len: 15; CDR3aa: CASSGGQRMNTEAFF; CDR3nt: TGTGCCAGCAGCGGGGGACAGCGCATGAACACTGAAGCTTTCTTT
d_gene: TRBD2; j_gene: TRBJ2-3; abundance: NA; v_gene: TRBV18; len: 15; CDR3aa: CASSPPSGSADTQYF; CDR3nt: TGTGCCAGCTCACCACCTAGCGGGAGCGCAGATACGCAGTATTTT
d_gene: TRBD2; j_gene: TRBJ2-3; abundance: few; v_gene: TRBV10-3; len: 16; CDR3aa: CAISESTAGGPDTQYF; CDR3nt: TGTGCCATCAGTGAGTCGACAGCGGGAGGGCCGGATACGCAGTATTTT
d_gene: TRBD2; j_gene: TRBJ2-5; abundance: many; v_gene: TRBV6-2/TRBV6-3; len: 14; CDR3aa: CASSSAGLVETQYF; CDR3nt: TGTGCCAGCAGTTCCGCCGGACTAGTTGAGACCCAGTACTTC
d_gene: TRBD2; j_gene: TRBJ2-1; abundance: many; v_gene: TRBV7-9; len: 15; CDR3aa: CASRPGLAGNPTQFF; CDR3nt: TGTGCCAGTCGGCCGGGACTAGCGGGAAACCCGACGCAGTTCTTC
d_gene: NA; j_gene: TRBJ1-5; abundance: NA; v_gene: TRBV2; len: 16; CDR3aa: CASSERAGIYNQPQHF; CDR3nt: TGTGCCAGCAGTGAAAGGGCAGGGATTTACAATCAGCCCCAGCATTTT
d_gene: NA; j_gene: TRBJ1-6; abundance: NA; v_gene: TRBV27; len: 17; CDR3aa: CASSIAGHPRLNSPLHF; CDR3nt: TGTGCCAGCAGTATAGCGGGACACCCAAGGCTTAATTCACCCCTCCACTTT
d_gene: NA; j_gene: TRBJ1-2; abundance: many; v_gene: TRBV28; len: 15; CDR3aa: CASSRDQTAGYGYTF; CDR3nt: TGTGCCAGCAGCCGAGATCAGACCGCCGGATATGGCTACACCTTC
d_gene: NA; j_gene: TRBJ2-5; abundance: many; v_gene: TRBV10-3; len: 13; CDR3aa: CAISGAGAETQYF; CDR3nt: TGTGCCATCAGTGGTGCCGGCGCGGAGACCCAGTACTTC
d_gene: NA; j_gene: TRBJ1-2; abundance: few; v_gene: TRBV7-9; len: 13; CDR3aa: CASSFGGGDGYTF; CDR3nt: TGTGCCAGCAGCTTTGGAGGGGGAGATGGCTACACCTTC
d_gene: NA; j_gene: TRBJ2-2; abundance: many; v_gene: TRBV2; len: 15; CDR3aa: CASSVEVPNTGELFF; CDR3nt: TGTGCCAGCAGTGTAGAGGTGCCGAACACCGGGGAGCTGTTTTTT
d_gene: TRBD1; j_gene: TRBJ1-4; abundance: few; v_gene: TRBV5-1; len: 15; CDR3aa: CASSTYGTGPEQLFF; CDR3nt: TGCGCCAGCAGCACCTACGGGACAGGCCCTGAACAACTGTTTTTT
d_gene: TRBD2; j_gene: TRBJ2-7; abundance: NA; v_gene: TRBV15; len: 15; CDR3aa: CATSVGRMGSYEQYF; CDR3nt: TGTGCCACCAGCGTCGGGAGGATGGGCTCCTACGAGCAGTACTTC
d_gene: NA; j_gene: TRBJ2-1; abundance: many; v_gene: TRBV28; len: 15; CDR3aa: CASSFPGSGDNEQFF; CDR3nt: TGTGCCAGCAGTTTTCCGGGGTCGGGGGACAATGAGCAGTTCTTC
d_gene: TRBD2; j_gene: TRBJ2-3; abundance: many; v_gene: TRBV6-1; len: 15; CDR3aa: CASRTLAPWGDTQYF; CDR3nt: TGTGCCAGCAGAACACTAGCGCCCTGGGGAGATACGCAGTATTTT
d_gene: NA; j_gene: TRBJ2-2; abundance: many; v_gene: TRBV10-3; len: 12; CDR3aa: CAIRENTGELFF; CDR3nt: TGTGCCATCAGAGAAAATACCGGGGAGCTGTTTTTT
d_gene: TRBD1; j_gene: TRBJ1-1; abundance: few; v_gene: TRBV6-2/TRBV6-3; len: 16; CDR3aa: CASRETGYKMNTEAFF; CDR3nt: TGTGCCAGCAGAGAGACAGGGTACAAAATGAACACTGAAGCTTTCTTT
d_gene: NA; j_gene: TRBJ2-2; abundance: NA; v_gene: TRBV9; len: 16; CDR3aa: CASSVEGSLYTGELFF; CDR3nt: TGTGCCAGCAGCGTAGAAGGAAGTCTCTACACCGGGGAGCTGTTTTTT
d_gene: TRBD1; j_gene: TRBJ2-7; abundance: many; v_gene: TRBV7-2; len: 14; CDR3aa: CASSFTGGPYEQYF; CDR3nt: TGTGCCAGCAGCTTTACAGGGGGCCCTTACGAGCAGTACTTC
d_gene: NA; j_gene: TRBJ2-6; abundance: many; v_gene: TRBV4-3; len: 16; CDR3aa: CASSQDPQTGANVLTF; CDR3nt: TGCGCCAGCAGCCAAGATCCCCAGACTGGGGCCAACGTCCTGACTTTC
d_gene: NA; j_gene: TRBJ2-6; abundance: NA; v_gene: TRBV9; len: 16; CDR3aa: CASSVDAGAGANVLTF; CDR3nt: TGTGCCAGCAGCGTAGATGCCGGGGCTGGGGCCAACGTCCTGACTTTC
d_gene: NA; j_gene: TRBJ1-4; abundance: few; v_gene: TRBV27; len: 14; CDR3aa: CASSLRGRNEKLFF; CDR3nt: TGTGCCAGCAGTTTAAGGGGGAGAAATGAAAAACTGTTTTTT
d_gene: TRBD1; j_gene: TRBJ1-2; abundance: few; v_gene: TRBV6-1; len: 16; CDR3aa: CASSDPPGTGHYGYTF; CDR3nt: TGTGCCAGCAGTGATCCTCCCGGGACAGGGCACTATGGCTACACCTTC
d_gene: NA; j_gene: TRBJ1-1; abundance: many; v_gene: TRBV7-8; len: 14; CDR3aa: CASSEKFELLEAFF; CDR3nt: TGTGCCAGCAGCGAAAAGTTTGAACTCCTTGAAGCTTTCTTT
d_gene: NA; j_gene: TRBJ2-3; abundance: NA; v_gene: TRBV7-7; len: 14; CDR3aa: CASSLARTTDTQYF; CDR3nt: TGTGCTAGCAGCTTAGCCCGAACTACAGATACGCAGTATTTT
d_gene: NA; j_gene: TRBJ1-5; abundance: many; v_gene: TRBV10-3; len: 13; CDR3aa: CAISESKSQPQHF; CDR3nt: TGTGCCATCAGTGAGTCGAAGAGTCAGCCCCAGCATTTT
d_gene: NA; j_gene: TRBJ1-1; abundance: NA; v_gene: TRBV10-3; len: 15; CDR3aa: CAISRDSDMNTEAFF; CDR3nt: TGTGCCATCAGCCGGGACTCAGACATGAACACTGAAGCTTTCTTT
d_gene: NA; j_gene: TRBJ2-3; abundance: many; v_gene: TRBV7-3; len: 13; CDR3aa: CASSLGRSDTQYF; CDR3nt: TGTGCCAGCAGCTTGGGTCGCTCAGATACGCAGTATTTT